These 22 T cell receptor beta chains were sequenced from one sample in a study of blood T cell repertoires in COVID-19. Here immunoSEQ multiplex PCR was the method, and the copy in TCRdb shows in-frame clones only, minus some. The sample carries roughly 250,000 clones, 85% to 90% recorded once. Sequencing was done on a sample of peripheral blood. Receptor source: a man younger than 45 with acute or convalescent COVID-19.

V usage is TRBV5-1 and J usage is TRBJ2-6; weak D call: TRBD2 (7 bases). The germline CDR1 and CDR2 sequences are SGHRS and YFSETQ. The CDR3 contains 20 residues. The V end was cut by 7 bases, the J end by 0 bases, with 26 bases between. CDR3 DNA sequence: TGCGCCAGCCAAAGCCTCGGGGGGCAGTTGGACTTCTCTGGGGCCAACGTCCTGACTTTC. It encodes CASQSLGGQLDFSGANVLTF.

This chain links TRBV10-3 with TRBJ2-3, with TRBD2 matching 11 bases. Trimming cost V 6 bases and J 4 bases; bases outside gene matches: 6. Germline V lookup: CDR1 ENHRY, CDR2 SYGVKD. This CDR3 is 15 amino acids long. The CDR3, as DNA: TGTGCCATCAGGCCCGGGACTAGCGGCGCAGATACGCAGTATTTT. It specifies CAIRPGTSGADTQYF.

This clone was seen a handful of times. The same CDR3 is also encoded by other DNA sequences in this sample. V and J are TRBV5-1 and TRBJ1-6, with D possibly being TRBD1 (5 bases). The V and J ends lost 4 bases and 7 bases respectively, with 9 bases between them. The CDR3 is 13 amino acids. Germline V gene sequence: CDR1 SGHRS, CDR2 YFSETQ. The CDR3 DNA follows: TGCGCCAGCAGCCTCGACAGAAATTCACCCCTCCACTTT. The encoded protein is CASSLDRNSPLHF.

A single count supports this clone. The chain carries TRBV2 and TRBJ1-5; D is perhaps TRBD1 (5 bases). The V end lost 6 bases, the J end lost 0 bases, and 12 bases lay between the germline ends. CDR1 and CDR2 from the germline V gene are SNHLY and FYNNEI. The CDR3 extends over 15 amino acids. CDR3 DNA sequence: TGTGCCAGCAGAGGCCAGGGATATAGCAATCAGCCCCAGCATTTT. It is translated as CASRGQGYSNQPQHF.

The V call is TRBV28, the J call TRBJ1-1; D perhaps matches TRBD1 (5 bases). With 8 bases removed from V and 1 base from J, the gap between germline ends came to 17 bases. CDR1 is MDHEN, CDR2 SYDVKM, per germline. The CDR3 loop spans 15 amino acids. The CDR3 region has the DNA TGTGCCAGCGTTGGGGAAGGGACTTGGAACACTGAAGCTTTCTTT. Its protein product is CASVGEGTWNTEAFF.

The chain links TRBV6-5 to TRBJ1-5, with a weak D call TRBD1 (5 bases). Germline CDR1 MNHEY, CDR2 SVGAGI. The V and J ends lost 6 bases and 5 bases respectively, with 11 bases between them. This CDR3 has 13 amino acids. CDR3 DNA sequence: TGTGCCAGCAGGAAGGGGATAGATCAGCCCCAGCATTTT. Its protein product is CASRKGIDQPQHF.

The V gene is TRBV4-1, the J gene TRBJ1-3, with 7 bases aligning to TRBD1. In germline, CDR1 is MGHRA, CDR2 YSYEKL. The CDR3 runs to 17 residues. Germline trimming cut 0 bases from V and 0 bases from J; bases unmatched to any gene: 5. Here the CDR3 DNA reads TGCGCCAGCAGCCAAGATCAGACAGGGAACTCTGGAAACACCATATATTTT. This sequence encodes CASSQDQTGNSGNTIYF.

The chain combines TRBV5-4 with TRBJ2-3; TRBD2 aligns across 15 bases. CDR1 is SGHNT, CDR2 YYREEE, per germline (reference sequence). CDR3 length: 17 amino acids. With 2 bases clipped from V and 5 bases from J, the junction kept 6 bases outside the gene matches. In DNA, the CDR3 is TGTGCCAGCAGCTTAATAAGGACTAGCGGGGGGGGAGATACGCAGTATTTT. It is translated as CASSLIRTSGGGDTQYF.

The chain is built from TRBV19 and TRBJ2-2, with a weak D call TRBD1 (6 bases). The ends were cut back, 3 bases at V and 6 bases at J, with 14 bases in the middle. CDR1 and CDR2 (germline): LNHDA, SQIVND (reference sequence). This CDR3 has 15 residues. The chain's CDR3 is CASSIGVRGPGELFF. DNA of the CDR3: TGTGCCAGTAGTATCGGGGTCAGGGGACCCGGGGAGCTGTTTTTT.

The rearrangement links TRBV2 to TRBJ2-1; 9 bases are shared with TRBD1. Germline V gene sequence: CDR1 SNHLY, CDR2 FYNNEI. The CDR3 is made up of 13 amino acids. V shed 4 bases and J 6 bases; nucleotides not matched to a gene: 1. CDR3 loop: CASSGQGGNEQFF. CDR3 bases: TGTGCCAGCAGTGGACAGGGGGGCAATGAGCAGTTCTTC.

The DNA of the CDR3 is TGTGCCTGGAGCAGAACCTATAATTCACCCCTCCACTTT. Encoded protein: CAWSRTYNSPLHF. V is TRBV30 and J is TRBJ1-6; no definite D call. This CDR3 is built from 13 residues. Germline V gene data show CDR1 as GTSNPN and CDR2 as SVGIG (reference sequence). V was shortened by 3 bases and J by 2 bases, with 5 bases between the two germline ends.

This rearrangement joins TRBV18 to TRBJ1-4; 7 bases line up with TRBD1. The junction had 2 bases not matched to a gene; V was cut back by 2 bases and J by 5 bases. The length of the CDR3 is 14 residues. Germline V CDR1 and CDR2: KGHSH, LQKENI. The CDR3 is CASSPTGANEKLFF. DNA for the CDR3: TGTGCCAGCTCACCAACAGGGGCAAATGAAAAACTGTTTTTT.

J is TRBJ2-1 and V is TRBV5-1; possibly TRBD2 for D (6 bases). The germline V and J ends were trimmed by 1 base and 8 bases, with 10 bases remaining between them. This CDR3 contains 13 residues. Germline CDR1 reads SGHRS; CDR2 reads YFSETQ. CDR3 bases: TGCGCCAGCAGCTTGAGGTCGGGAGATGAGCAGTTCTTC. It yields the protein CASSLRSGDEQFF.

The chain couples TRBV2 to TRBJ1-5, with D possibly matching TRBD1 (6 bases). Germline assignment: CDR1 SNHLY and CDR2 FYNNEI. V was shortened by 6 bases and J by 0 bases, with 12 bases between the two germline ends. This CDR3 has 15 amino acids. CDR3 sequence: CASSDRTYSNQPQHF. The CDR3 nucleotides are TGTGCCAGCAGCGACAGGACTTATAGCAATCAGCCCCAGCATTTT.

The chain combines TRBV7-6 with TRBJ2-1; D ambiguous. The germline V and J ends were trimmed by 2 bases and 8 bases, with 4 bases remaining between them. The CDR3 covers 11 residues. The germline V gene encodes CDR1 SGHVS and CDR2 FNYEAQ. CDR3 loop: CASSLFDEQFF. In nucleotides, the CDR3 is TGTGCCAGCAGCTTATTCGATGAGCAGTTCTTC. Drawing the rest from reference TRBV7-6 and TRBJ2-1, the complete variable domain is GAGVSQSPRYKVTKRGQDVALRCDPISGHVSLYWYRQALGQGPEFLTYFNYEAQQDKSGLPNDRFSAERPEGSISTLTIQRTEQRDSAMYRCASSLFDEQFFGPGTRLTVL.

The chain employs TRBV7-3 and TRBJ2-1; 10 nucleotides align to TRBD2. Germline CDR1 SGHTA, CDR2 FQGTGA. V was clipped by 6 bases and J by 7 bases; unmatched bases: 12. The CDR3 covers 16 residues. The CDR3, as DNA: TGTGCCAGCAGAAAAACTAGCGGGAAAAACAATAATGAGCAGTTCTTC. It translates to CASRKTSGKNNNEQFF.

This clone was seen only once. The rearrangement joins TRBV19 to TRBJ1-5; 8 positions agree with TRBD1. CDR1 and CDR2 (germline): LNHDA, SQIVND (reference sequence). CDR3 length: 13 residues. Losses at the gene ends were 5 bases for V and 8 bases for J; bases not matched to a gene: 5. The CDR3 region has the DNA TGTGCCAGTAGTGCGGACAGGGTAAAGCCCCAGCATTTT. The encoded protein is CASSADRVKPQHF. Combining the CDR3 with reference TRBV19 and TRBJ1-5 gives the whole variable domain DGGITQSPKYLFRKEGQNVTLSCEQNLNHDAMYWYRQDPGQGLRLIYYSQIVNDFQKGDIAEGYSVSREKKESFPLTVTSAQKNPTAFYLCASSADRVKPQHFGDGTRLSIL.

V usage is TRBV5-1 and J usage is TRBJ1-2; D call uncertain. V dropped 4 bases and J dropped 5 bases, with 9 bases sitting between them. The length of the CDR3 is 12 residues. Germline V gene lookup returns CDR1 SGHRS and CDR2 YFSETQ. The CDR3 reads CASSLEQYGYTF. The DNA for the CDR3 is TGCGCCAGCAGCCTAGAGCAATATGGCTACACCTTC. Filled out from reference TRBV5-1 and TRBJ1-2, the complete variable domain reads KAGVTQTPRYLIKTRGQQVTLSCSPISGHRSVSWYQQTPGQGLQFLFEYFSETQRNKGNFPGRFSGRQFSNSRSEMNVSTLELGDSALYLCASSLEQYGYTFGSGTRLTVV.

In its sample, this clone was seen a few times. This chain connects TRBV5-1 to TRBJ2-2; 7 positions match TRBD1. The length of the CDR3 is 15 residues. V shed 3 bases and J 4 bases; nucleotides not matched to a gene: 6. CDR1 is SGHRS, CDR2 YFSETQ, per germline. As DNA, the CDR3 is TGCGCCAGCAGCTCGTCAGGGGGATCCACCGGGGAGCTGTTTTTT. It yields the protein CASSSSGGSTGELFF.

This clone was seen once. V and J are TRBV10-3 and TRBJ1-2; unclear D gene. The CDR3 spans 15 residues. Germline V gene sequence: CDR1 ENHRY, CDR2 SYGVKD. With 6 bases removed from V and 1 base from J, the gap between germline ends came to 15 bases. The CDR3, as DNA: TGTGCCATCAGGCAGACAATACAGAATAACTATGGCTACACCTTC. Translation: CAIRQTIQNNYGYTF.

The V and J genes are TRBV9 and TRBJ2-3; tentatively, D is TRBD1 (6 bases). The CDR3 totals 15 residues. Trimming took off 4 bases at V and 2 bases at J, with 14 bases between the two ends. The germline V gene encodes CDR1 SGDLS and CDR2 YYNGEE. Here the CDR3 DNA reads TGTGCCAGCAGCCCCGGGGACACCTCCACAGATACGCAGTATTTT. It codes for CASSPGDTSTDTQYF. Full variable domain (missing parts from reference TRBV9 and TRBJ2-3): DSGVTQTPKHLITATGQRVTLRCSPRSGDLSVYWYQQSLDQGLQFLIQYYNGEERAKGNILERFSAQQFPDLHSELNLSSLELGDSALYFCASSPGDTSTDTQYFGPGTRLTVL.

The V and J genes are TRBV25-1 and TRBJ1-2, with 8 bases lining up with TRBD1. In germline, CDR1 is MGHDK, CDR2 SYGVNS. Germline trimming cut 6 bases from V and 2 bases from J; bases unmatched to any gene: 11. This CDR3 comprises 16 residues. This CDR3 is CASRDDRRGPNYGYTF. CDR3 bases: TGTGCCAGCAGGGACGACCGCAGGGGGCCCAACTATGGCTACACCTTC.